The present T cell receptor (beta chain) was sequenced within a study of T cell responses to AZD1222 COVID-19 vaccine. With respect to this clone: Its antigen remains unknown.

Germline CDR1 reads ENHRY; CDR2 reads SYGVKD. Germline trimming cut 6 bases from V and 2 bases from J; bases unmatched to any gene: 8. The length of the CDR3 is 17 residues. Whole-study findings and limits: With dominance at 160-218 and 743-854, vaccine-associated CD4 TCRs spanned spike. Targets within unmutated variant regions were reportedly found for nearly half of spike-specific TCRs.

The protocol was immunoSEQ multiplex PCR, while the TCRdb copy is restricted to in-frame clones and leaves out a portion. The repertoire holds around 140,000 clones, with 90% to 95% as singletons. The sample here was peripheral blood, taken after recovery from COVID-19. The V gene is TRBV10-3, the J gene TRBJ2-7; 15 bases map to TRBD2. The receptor's source is an adult who had recovered from COVID-19. In DNA, the CDR3 is TGTGCCATCAGCCCGGGACTAGCGGGAGGACCCACCTACGAGCAGTACTTC. Protein product: CAISPGLAGGPTYEQYF.